This T cell receptor beta chain was recovered during a study of T cell responses to AZD1222 COVID-19 vaccine. Turning to this clone: What it recognizes is unknown.

Measured with immunoSEQ multiplex PCR; TCRdb has only the in-frame clones, and not every one. The sample has 110,000 to 150,000 clones, just over 90% seen once. Study conclusions and caveats: Females made up more of the donors, who were largely white British, and clonal diversity may have come out too low.

The V gene lost 0 bases and the J gene lost 4 bases, with 2 bases spanning the gap. This CDR3 is 12 amino acids long. Germline assignment: CDR1 SGHRS and CDR2 YFSETQ. This sample comprised peripheral blood, obtained on day 0 of AZD1222 vaccination. The sequence derives from an adult in good health. The chain has TRBV5-1 and TRBJ2-1; D gene uncertain. This CDR3 is CASSLAYNEQFF. DNA for the CDR3: TGCGCCAGCAGCTTGGCGTACAATGAGCAGTTCTTC.